This T cell receptor (beta chain) was sequenced in a study of CD8 T cells in Susac syndrome. Trimming cost V 1 base and J 6 bases; bases outside gene matches: 1. The CDR3 is made up of 14 amino acids. The germline V gene encodes CDR1 SGHNT and CDR2 YYREEE (reference sequence). An amount of RNA that ranged from roughly 0.5 to 1 ug was reverse transcribed with random hexamers. TCRdb itself ran the immunoSEQ multiplex PCR reads through MiXCR, one entry per CDR3 protein. Of a few hundred thousand distinct CDR3 sequences listed, 95% are singletons. The clonotype originates from a human donor with multiple sclerosis. Sequencing used CD4+ T cells from PBMCs. The chain couples TRBV5-4 to TRBJ2-1; 10 nucleotides line up with TRBD2. Here the CDR3 reads CASSLSGRANEQFF. As DNA, the CDR3 is TGTGCCAGCAGCTTGAGCGGGAGGGCCAATGAGCAGTTCTTC.